This T cell receptor beta chain was found in a study of OX40 agonist ivuxolimab in advanced cancers. Across the whole study: Patients were dosed intravenously with ivuxolimab at 0.01 to 10 mg/kg every 2 weeks.

Using immunoSEQ multiplex PCR, the repertoire was profiled, and TCRdb retains in-frame clones only, with some absent. This sample yields about 93,000 clones, of which about 91% are seen a single time; around 0.51% belongs to the top ten. Trimming took 8 bases from V and 10 from J; bases not matched to a gene: 8. CDR1 and CDR2 (germline): MNHEY, SVGAGI. This CDR3 comprises 13 residues. The rearrangement uses TRBV6-5 and TRBJ1-6; 7 positions match TRBD1. The clonotype comes from an adult with an advanced solid tumor such as melanoma, head and neck, liver or kidney cancer. Sequenced material: CD4+ or CD8+ T cells sorted from blood, taken in a trial of the OX40 agonist ivuxolimab. In nucleotides, the CDR3 is TGTGCCAGCCGGACAGGTCCTGGGTCACCCCTCCACTTT. It yields the protein CASRTGPGSPLHF.